This T cell receptor beta chain was profiled in a study of shared clonotypes between healthy human individuals (dated by TCRdb to the early 2020s). Concerning the study at large: The cohort comprised a couple of women and three men aged 18 to 49 years. The study deeply sequenced blood TCR repertoires of five healthy adults to estimate repertoire size and the extent of clonotype sharing between individuals. To increase sequencing depth and limit assay-specific biases, different laboratories used diverse techniques to prepare libraries and sequence TCR repertoires. For each donor, CD4 naive and CD4 memory were each given three plates, CD8 naive was given two plates, and CD8 memory was given one plate. Between about 0.9 and 10 billion PBMCs per donor were obtained by leukapheresis. Overall results and qualifications from the work: Larger estimated clonotype richness was generally found for naive subsets than for memory subsets. Sharing across a few donors was observed for approximately 5% of naive CD4, over 3% of naive CD8, about 2.5% of memory CD4, and about 0.4% of memory CD8 clonotypes. Sampling was restricted to blood, and TCR repertoires in tissue are likely to differ from TCR repertoires in blood. Higher generation probabilities were observed for clonotypes shared by all four sorted-subset donors than for non-shared clonotypes. Even with the large sequencing depth, rarefaction of the sorted-subset datasets indicated that sequencing was incomplete. Because the study included only a small number of donors, the genetic and exposure-history diversity represented was limited. Pairwise subsampling led to the expectation that sequencing depth would affect the degree of clonotype sharing among donors.

TCR CDR3 regions were amplified from genomic DNA by multiplex PCR using the deep immunoSEQ assay. Genomic DNA extracted from each cell subset was distributed evenly over all wells of several immunoSEQ 96-well plates, and each plate served as one replicate. For sorted subsets, approximately 210 ng genomic DNA, equal to about 30,000 T cell genomes, was loaded into each replicate PCR. The purified libraries were quantified using a Qubit 3.0 fluorometer, sized with a Bioanalyzer 2100, and then quantified again using the KAPA Library Quantification kit. Every immunoSEQ 96-well plate was sequenced on a dedicated single-read 150-cycle Illumina NextSeq 550 flow cell. In the paper's pipeline: Because the immunoSEQ output included only junctional sequences and no quality scores, the filtering could not be the same as the filtering used for full-length reads. Sequences were annotated with PyIR, a Python wrapper for IgBLAST v1.9, using IMGT germline references to assign V/J genes and CDR3. Reads with weak V/J assignments (E-value above 1e-6), missing CDR3, stop codons, out-of-frame junctions, or ambiguous translated residues were removed. V3J clonotypes were defined as sequences sharing the same inferred V gene, J gene, and CDR3 amino acid sequence. The percentage overlap between two repertoires was calculated by dividing the number of shared unique clonotypes by the size of the smaller repertoire. RTK rarefaction, the Chao1 estimator, and Recon v2.1 estimates of unobserved clonotypes were used to assess repertoire richness. Generation probabilities were computed with OLGA for all TCRbeta clonotypes obtained by the gDNA method from four donors. The table was pulled from immuneACCESS by TCRdb, which kept in-frame rearrangements only. Such tables lose some clones; where checked, under half of the loss comes from unresolved V genes, and the rest has no known cause. V and J calls plus clone size are reproduced from that table; the DNA served to infer D and trimming. The sample table holds more than 400,000 clones, of which about 96% were seen once. Clones ranked in the top ten supply roughly 0.06% of the sample.

A note on this clone: No antigen is known for it. Base-call qualities are not available, and no considerably larger clone is one nucleotide away.

V is shortened by 2 bases, J by 3 bases, and the region joining them spans 10 bases. CDR1 and CDR2 (MNHEY, SVGAGI) derive from the germline V gene. From cysteine to phenylalanine, the CDR3 is 15 amino acids long. Solely the CDR3 DNA is kept, with 45 bases framed from the first base. The donors were healthy, HIV-negative adults with no recently reported acute infections or vaccinations. Only Caucasian adults living in Nashville, Tennessee, USA were represented among the donors. CD4+ T cells were enriched by magnetic negative selection, after which naive cells were positively selected on CD45RA and the negative fraction was taken as the memory subset. After blood collection by leukapheresis, PBMCs were isolated using Ficoll-Histopaque density gradient centrifugation and then cryopreserved in the vapor phase of liquid nitrogen. Purity and quantity of every magnetically sorted T cell population were checked by analytical flow cytometry. Genomic DNA was isolated from each sorted fraction and quantified by UV absorbance on a Nanodrop 2000c.

The TCR comes from a woman in her thirties in good health. The material sequenced was naive CD4+ T cells sorted from blood. The cell subset or site label, read with the paper, signifies: CD45RA+ positively selected. The chain is encoded by TRBV6-5 joined to TRBJ2-2; the D region possibly corresponds to TRBD2 (5 bases align). The bases read TGTGCCAGCAGTTACGAGGGCTCCTACACCGGGGAGCTGTTTTTT. It codes for CASSYEGSYTGELFF.